The source of this TCR beta chain is a study of graft-versus-host responses after intestinal transplantation. Regarding the study as a whole: Analysis identified GvH clones in recipient marrow, with some appearing first in ileum or blood. Levels of circulating GvH clones at their peak were associated with early post-transplant HvG declines.

Profiling relied on immunoSEQ multiplex PCR, and the TCRdb table lists in-frame clones only, not all of them. This sample yields about 7,600 clones, of which about 82% are seen a single time; 10% belongs to the top ten. Germline CDR1 and CDR2: MGHRA and YSYEKL. The CDR3 extends over 15 amino acids. V shed 0 bases and J shed 4 bases, with 10 bases lying between them. The authors processed graft tissue to release intraepithelial and lamina propria lymphocytes. Concerning this clone: Its antigen is currently unknown.

The sequence was obtained from a human patient who received an intestinal transplant, so some T cells may come from the graft donor. The chain employs TRBV4-1 and TRBJ2-1; D might be TRBD1 or TRBD2, each matching 5 bases. The material was ileum tissue, obtained approximately 19 weeks after transplant. The CDR3 is CASSQEVGVYNEQFF. CDR3 bases: TGCGCCAGCAGCCAAGAAGTGGGGGTATACAATGAGCAGTTCTTC.